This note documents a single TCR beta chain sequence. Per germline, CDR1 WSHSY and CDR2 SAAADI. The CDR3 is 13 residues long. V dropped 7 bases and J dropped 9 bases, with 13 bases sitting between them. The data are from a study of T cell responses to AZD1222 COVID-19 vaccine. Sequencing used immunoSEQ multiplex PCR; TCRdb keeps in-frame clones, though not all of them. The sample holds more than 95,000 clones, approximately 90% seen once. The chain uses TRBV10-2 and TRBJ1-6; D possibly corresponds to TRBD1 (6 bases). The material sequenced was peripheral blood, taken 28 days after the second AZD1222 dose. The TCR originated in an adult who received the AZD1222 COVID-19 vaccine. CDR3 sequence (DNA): TGCGCCAGCATGGACAGTAAGGGTTCACCCCTCCACTTT. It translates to CASMDSKGSPLHF.